This T cell receptor beta chain was recovered during a study of blood T cell dynamics during melanoma immunotherapy. At the level of the study: Standard first-line treatment here was pembrolizumab or nivolumab plus ipilimumab in metastatic melanoma.

Study conclusions and caveats: The study could not tell melanoma-specific clones from general immune activation. Disease-control patients' PBMC repertoires became either more clonal or more diverse at W3.

On this clone: Its antigen is still unknown.

The repertoire was sequenced with immunoSEQ multiplex PCR; TCRdb's copy has only in-frame clones and lacks some. The profile shows 8,800 or so clones, about 85% of them singletons. Documented time point: week 3, after first cycle of checkpoint inhibitor. This receptor was taken from a human donor with melanoma. Sequenced here: blood, sampled from a patient treated with checkpoint blockade.

In DNA form, the CDR3 reads TGTGCCAGCAGTCGTTCTCGAGGGGGCGATCAGCCCCAGCATTTT. Translating gives CASSRSRGGDQPQHF. The chain employs TRBV27 and TRBJ1-5, with TRBD1 identical over 7 bases. Germline CDR1 and CDR2: MNHEY and SMNVEV (reference sequence). The CDR3 extends over 15 amino acids. Trimming cost V 5 bases and J 5 bases; bases outside gene matches: 9.